The rows below give T cell receptor beta chains drawn from one sample of a study of cytomegalovirus exposure and HLA in healthy donors. Measured with immunoSEQ multiplex PCR; TCRdb has only the in-frame clones, and not every one. Among over 200,000 clones listed, over 65% were seen once. Sequences were obtained from PBMCs. These receptors came from a woman aged 55-69 years in good health and CMV-seropositive. CDR3s include the opening cysteine and the closing phenylalanine or tryptophan. The D gene is left open where the match is weak. The size entry is marked missing in some rows and otherwise reads once, few, many or a size class.

d_gene,v_gene,j_gene,abundance,CDR3nt,CDR3aa
TRBD1,TRBV28,TRBJ1-4,.,TGTGCCAGCAGTTCTACAGGGGGGACTAATGAAAAACTGTTTTTT,CASSSTGGTNEKLFF
TRBD2,TRBV9,TRBJ2-7,.,TGTGCCAGCAGCCCTAGCGGGGGGATATACGAGCAGTACTTC,CASSPSGGIYEQYF
TRBD1,TRBV7-8,TRBJ1-2,few,TGTGCCAGCAGCTACACCGGGACAGGGGGCCATGGCTACACCTTC,CASSYTGTGGHGYTF
TRBD1,TRBV5-1,TRBJ2-3,.,TGCGCCAGCAGCCGACAGGGGGACGGCGCAGATACGCAGTATTTT,CASSRQGDGADTQYF
.,TRBV7-2,TRBJ1-5,.,TGTGCCAGCAGCTTAGGTGGGTCAGGAGGCTCCAGGCAGCCCCAGCATTTT,CASSLGGSGGSRQPQHF
TRBD1,TRBV9,TRBJ1-3,.,TGTGCCAGCAGCGTAGGTCATTTGGGAACAGGGGAAAACACCATATATTTT,CASSVGHLGTGENTIYF
TRBD2,TRBV5-1,TRBJ2-3,.,TGCGCCAGCAGCTTGGGGACTAGCGGAACTGCTAGCACAGATACGCAGTATTTT,CASSLGTSGTASTDTQYF
TRBD2,TRBV15,TRBJ2-7,.,TGTGCCACCAGCAGAGAGATAGAGGCGAGACTAGCGGAAGACGAGCAGTACTTC,CATSREIEARLAEDEQYF
.,TRBV6-5,TRBJ1-6,.,TGTGCCAGCAGTTCGGTCGGTTATAATTCACCCCTCCACTTT,CASSSVGYNSPLHF
.,TRBV9,TRBJ2-1,.,TGTGCCAGCAGCGCCCTCGGGACTGCACAAAATGAGCAGTTCTTC,CASSALGTAQNEQFF
.,TRBV2,TRBJ2-3,.,TGTGCCAGCAGTGTACATCAAGATACGCAGTATTTT,CASSVHQDTQYF
.,TRBV28,TRBJ1-3,.,TGTGCCAGCAGTTTTGGCCAGGGGCTCGGAAACACCATATATTTT,CASSFGQGLGNTIYF
.,TRBV12-5,TRBJ1-3,.,TGTGCTAGTGGTTTGGGGGGGCCTGGAAACACCATATATTTT,CASGLGGPGNTIYF
.,TRBV2,TRBJ1-1,.,TGTGCCAGCAATAAGTACATGAACACTGAAGCTTTCTTT,CASNKYMNTEAFF
.,TRBV7-5,TRBJ2-1,few,TGTGTCAGAAGCTTTGGGGGAGTAGCGGGGGCCAGCTCCTACAATGAGCAGTTCTTC,CVRSFGGVAGASSYNEQFF
TRBD1,TRBV6-6,TRBJ1-3,.,TGTGCCAGCAGACCGGGGACAGGGCAGAACACCATATATTTT,CASRPGTGQNTIYF
TRBD1,TRBV18,TRBJ1-1,.,TGTGCCAGCTCCCGGGACAGCGCGGTTATGAACACTGAAGCTTTCTTT,CASSRDSAVMNTEAFF
TRBD1,TRBV13,TRBJ2-7,.,TGTGCCAGCAGCTTCCAAATAGGACAGGGGTCTACCTACGAGCAGTACTTC,CASSFQIGQGSTYEQYF
TRBD1,TRBV5-4,TRBJ2-3,.,TGTGCCAGCAGCACGGGACAGTTAGGAGATACGCAGTATTTT,CASSTGQLGDTQYF
TRBD1,TRBV30,TRBJ1-2,.,TGTGCCTGGAGTCTAGACAGGGGACGAGGCTACACCTTC,CAWSLDRGRGYTF
TRBD2,TRBV7-2,TRBJ2-1,.,TGTGCCAGCAGCTCCGGGACTAGCAATGAGCAGTTCTTC,CASSSGTSNEQFF
TRBD1,TRBV28,TRBJ1-1,.,TGTGCCAGCAGTTTACAGACAGGGGTTGAGGCTTTCTTT,CASSLQTGVEAFF
.,TRBV5-1,TRBJ2-7,.,TGCGCCAGCAGCTTGAGCGAGGCCTTAGTCTACGAGCAGTACTTC,CASSLSEALVYEQYF
TRBD1,TRBV5-1,TRBJ2-2,.,TGCGCCAGCAGCCTATCGGGACAGGGAGGGACCGGGGAGCTGTTTTTT,CASSLSGQGGTGELFF
TRBD2,TRBV4-1,TRBJ2-3,.,TGCGCCAGCAGCGGCGTGGGACTAGCGCTTTACACAGATACGCAGTATTTT,CASSGVGLALYTDTQYF
.,TRBV15,TRBJ2-1,few,TGTGCCACCAGCAGGGGAGCCTACAATGAGCAGTTCTTC,CATSRGAYNEQFF
.,TRBV4-3,TRBJ1-3,.,TGCGCCAGCAGCGCAAGCACGGTTGACTCTGGAAACACCATATATTTT,CASSASTVDSGNTIYF
TRBD1,TRBV19,TRBJ2-1,.,TGTGCCAGTAGTTTAACAGGGGCGAAGTGGTTCTTC,CASSLTGAKWFF
TRBD2,TRBV15,TRBJ2-5,once,TGTGCCACCAGCAGAGCACTAACTAGCGGGACCCAAGAGACCCAGTACTTC,CATSRALTSGTQETQYF
TRBD2,TRBV10-3,TRBJ2-7,few,TGTGCCATCGCTAGCGGGACCTCCCAGAACGAGCAGTACTTC,CAIASGTSQNEQYF
TRBD1,TRBV7-9,TRBJ1-2,.,TGTGCCAGCAATGCAGGGACAGCTAACTATGGCTACACCTTC,CASNAGTANYGYTF
TRBD1,TRBV2,TRBJ2-5,few,TGTGCCAGCAGTGGAGGGGCCCGGACAGGGACCCAGTACTTC,CASSGGARTGTQYF
.,TRBV5-1,TRBJ1-1,few,TGCGCCAGCCGACGGCAGGGGAACGCTGAAGCTTTCTTT,CASRRQGNAEAFF
TRBD1,TRBV5-1,TRBJ2-7,.,TGCGCCAGTAGAACGGGGACAGGGGCCTACGAGCAGTACTTC,CASRTGTGAYEQYF
.,TRBV5-1,TRBJ1-1,.,TGCGCCAGCACTGTCTGGGGTGGGGCGGACACTGAAGCTTTCTTT,CASTVWGGADTEAFF
.,TRBV15,TRBJ2-7,.,TGTGCCACCAGCAGAGATCGACTTTCCTACGAGCAGTACTTC,CATSRDRLSYEQYF
.,TRBV30,TRBJ1-5,.,TGTGCCGCCGGGGGGCATCAGCCCCAGCATTTT,CAAGGHQPQHF
.,TRBV5-1,TRBJ2-3,.,TGCGCCAGCTCTCAACAGGGATATGGAGATACGCAGTATTTT,CASSQQGYGDTQYF
TRBD2,TRBV7-2,TRBJ2-1,.,TGTGCCAGCAGCTTATTTAGCGGGGGGAATGAGCAGTTCTTC,CASSLFSGGNEQFF
TRBD2,TRBV7-2,TRBJ2-7,.,TGTGCCAGCAGCCTAACTAGCGACTACGAGCAGTACTTC,CASSLTSDYEQYF
TRBD1,TRBV18,TRBJ1-5,.,TGTGCCAGCTCACCAGGGACAGGGGGGGTTCAGCCCCAGCATTTT,CASSPGTGGVQPQHF
TRBD1,TRBV2,TRBJ1-5,.,TGTGCCAGCAGTGAAGCGGGGACAGTGGGTCAGCCCCAGCATTTT,CASSEAGTVGQPQHF
TRBD2,TRBV27,TRBJ2-1,.,TGTGCCAGCCAATTCAAAGGGGTACTAGCGGGGGGAAACGGGCAGTTCTTC,CASQFKGVLAGGNGQFF